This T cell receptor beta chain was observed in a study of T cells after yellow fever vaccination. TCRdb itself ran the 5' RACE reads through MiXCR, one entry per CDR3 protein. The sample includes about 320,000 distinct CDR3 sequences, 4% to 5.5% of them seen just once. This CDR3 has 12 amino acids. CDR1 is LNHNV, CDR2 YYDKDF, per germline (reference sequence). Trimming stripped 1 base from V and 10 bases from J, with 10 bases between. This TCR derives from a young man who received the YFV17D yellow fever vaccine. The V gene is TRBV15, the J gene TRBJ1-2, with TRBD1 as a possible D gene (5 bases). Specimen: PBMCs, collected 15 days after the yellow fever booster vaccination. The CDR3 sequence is CATSRVRGVYTF. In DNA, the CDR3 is TGTGCCACCAGCAGAGTGAGGGGCGTCTACACCTTC.